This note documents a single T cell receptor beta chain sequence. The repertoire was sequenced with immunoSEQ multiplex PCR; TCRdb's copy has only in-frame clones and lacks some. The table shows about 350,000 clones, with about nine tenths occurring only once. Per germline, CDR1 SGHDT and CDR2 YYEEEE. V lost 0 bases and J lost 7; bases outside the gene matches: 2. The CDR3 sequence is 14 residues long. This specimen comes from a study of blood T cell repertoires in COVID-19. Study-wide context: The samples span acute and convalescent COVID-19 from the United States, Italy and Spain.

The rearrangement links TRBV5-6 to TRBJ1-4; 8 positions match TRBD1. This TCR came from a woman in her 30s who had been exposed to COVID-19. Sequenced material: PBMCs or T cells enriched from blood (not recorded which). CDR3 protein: CASSLGQGSEKLFF. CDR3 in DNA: TGTGCCAGCAGCTTGGGACAGGGGAGTGAAAAACTGTTTTTT.